The 17 T cell receptor beta chains reported below all come from one sample, sequenced in a study of shared clonotypes between healthy human individuals. The method was immunoSEQ multiplex PCR; TCRdb's version includes in-frame clones alone and lacks a portion of them. The data contain around 2,000,000 clones, approximately 94% of them singletons. Terminally differentiated effector memory CD45RA+ cells were excluded by CCR7 positive selection of CD45RO-negative cells. The sequenced sample was naive CD8+ T cells sorted from blood. These receptors came from a man aged 18 to 29 in good health.

This CDR3 is CASSTQAGGSDTQYF. In DNA, the CDR3 is TGTGCCAGCAGCACACAAGCGGGAGGATCGGATACGCAGTATTTT. V is TRBV9 and J is TRBJ2-3; 9 nucleotides match TRBD2. The V gene end was trimmed by 4 bases and the J gene end by 6 bases; junction bases not matched to a gene: 9. There are 15 residues in the CDR3. Per the germline V gene, CDR1 is SGDLS and CDR2 is YYNGEE.

The gene calls are TRBV29-1 and TRBJ2-1; TRBD2 matches at 9 bases. CDR1 and CDR2 from the germline V gene are SQVTM and ANQGSEA. This CDR3 is built from 16 residues. J lost 5 bases, V lost 3 bases, and 11 bases had no gene match. The CDR3 protein is CSVDGLAGRPHNEQFF. CDR3 sequence (DNA): TGCAGCGTTGATGGTCTAGCGGGGCGCCCTCACAATGAGCAGTTCTTC.

The V call is TRBV13, the J call TRBJ2-5; 13 nucleotides match TRBD2. This CDR3 comprises 16 residues. With V trimmed by 3 bases and J by 1 base, 2 bases remained unmatched. Germline lookup yields CDR1 PRHDT and CDR2 FYEKMQ (reference sequence). CDR3 region: CASSFTSGGVQETQYF. In DNA form, the CDR3 reads TGTGCCAGCAGCTTTACTAGCGGGGGGGTCCAAGAGACCCAGTACTTC.

V usage is TRBV7-9 and J usage is TRBJ2-7, with a weak D call TRBD1 (6 bases). Deletions cut 5 bases from V and 5 bases from J, with 10 bases between. Germline V gene lookup returns CDR1 SEHNR and CDR2 FQNEAQ (reference sequence). There are 12 residues in the CDR3. This CDR3 reads CASSAQGNEQYF. DNA of the CDR3: TGTGCCAGCAGCGCACAGGGAAACGAGCAGTACTTC.

CDR3 coding DNA: TGTGCCAGCAGCTTCCTAGTGGGCGAGCAGTACTTC. Translating gives CASSFLVGEQYF. V is TRBV5-6 and J is TRBJ2-7; the D is unclear. CDR1 and CDR2 from the germline V gene are SGHDT and YYEEEE. V was pared by 2 bases and J by 6 bases, with 9 bases between. The CDR3 length is 12 residues.

This clone was found once. This chain links TRBV11-2 with TRBJ2-3, with 8 bases lining up with TRBD2. After removal of 4 bases from V and 0 bases from J, the junction contained 6 bases not matched to a gene. This CDR3 has 16 residues. Germline V gene sequence: CDR1 SGHAT, CDR2 FQNNGV. This chain's CDR3 is CASSYTPSGSTDTQYF. The CDR3 DNA follows: TGTGCCAGCAGCTACACCCCTAGCGGGAGCACAGATACGCAGTATTTT.

This sequence joins TRBV15 and TRBJ2-5, with 9 positions matching TRBD1. Germline V gene sequence: CDR1 LNHNV, CDR2 YYDKDF (reference sequence). This CDR3 region has 16 residues. With 5 bases clipped from V and 2 bases from J, the junction kept 9 bases outside the gene matches. The CDR3 DNA follows: TGTGCCACCAGCGGGACGGACAGGGGTTGGCAAGAGACCCAGTACTTC. Translated, it gives CATSGTDRGWQETQYF.

This chain links TRBV18 with TRBJ1-2; D unresolved. The ends were cut back, 5 bases at V and 10 bases at J, with 11 bases in the middle. The CDR3 loop spans 11 amino acids. Germline lookup yields CDR1 KGHSH and CDR2 LQKENI. The CDR3 DNA follows: TGTGCCAGCTCAACGAACTCTGACTACACCTTC. Protein sequence: CASSTNSDYTF.

The chain has TRBV9 and TRBJ2-1; 8 bases line up with TRBD2. Germline V lookup: CDR1 SGDLS, CDR2 YYNGEE. The CDR3 has 12 amino acids. V shed 0 bases, J shed 11 bases, and the junction held 1 base outside the gene matches. The CDR3 loop is CASSVDSGKQFF. The DNA for the CDR3 is TGTGCCAGCAGCGTAGATAGCGGGAAGCAGTTCTTC.

The gene calls are TRBV9 and TRBJ1-2, with D possibly matching TRBD1 (5 bases). There are 16 residues in the CDR3. Trimming pared 4 bases from V and 1 base from J, leaving 17 bases between. Germline values: CDR1 SGDLS, CDR2 YYNGEE. CDR3 sequence: CASSLPELGDNYGYTF. The CDR3 DNA sequence: TGTGCCAGCAGCCTTCCCGAGTTAGGGGATAACTATGGCTACACCTTC.

The chain is built from TRBV2 and TRBJ2-1, with D perhaps assigned TRBD1 or TRBD2 (5 bases each). This CDR3 is built from 16 residues. V was cut by 3 bases and J by 0 bases, with 12 bases left in between. Germline loops: CDR1 SNHLY, CDR2 FYNNEI. The CDR3 protein is CASSDPRGSSYNEQFF. The DNA for the CDR3 is TGTGCCAGCAGTGACCCCCGGGGCAGCTCCTACAATGAGCAGTTCTTC.

The CDR3 here is CASSPAGGPTDTQYF. CDR3 DNA sequence: TGTGCCAGCTCACCAGCGGGGGGGCCAACAGATACGCAGTATTTT. The rearrangement joins TRBV18 to TRBJ2-3; 9 bases are a match to TRBD2. Germline CDR1 and CDR2: KGHSH and LQKENI. The CDR3 sequence is 15 residues long. The trim removed 2 bases at V and 3 bases at J, leaving 3 bases unmatched.

The genes are TRBV6-5 and TRBJ1-2, with 7 positions matching TRBD1. V dropped 2 bases and J dropped 4; count of bases not matched to a gene: 10. This CDR3 contains 16 residues. Germline CDR1 is MNHEY and CDR2 is SVGAGI. The CDR3 is CASSYEVSGGVYGYTF. In DNA, the CDR3 is TGTGCCAGCAGTTACGAAGTGTCAGGGGGGGTCTATGGCTACACCTTC.

This clone was observed a single time. The J gene is TRBJ2-7, the V gene TRBV5-4, with D possibly matching TRBD2 (5 bases). Trimming pared 2 bases from V and 2 bases from J, leaving 11 bases between. Germline loops: CDR1 SGHNT, CDR2 YYREEE (reference sequence). This CDR3 is built from 14 residues. CDR3 DNA: TGTGCCAGCAGCTTCCAGCGGAGCCCCTACGAGCAGTACTTC. As protein: CASSFQRSPYEQYF.

The chain employs TRBV28 and TRBJ2-1; D remains ambiguous. This CDR3 has 15 residues. In germline, CDR1 is MDHEN, CDR2 SYDVKM. The germline V and J ends were trimmed by 2 bases and 5 bases, with 13 bases remaining between them. The CDR3 coding sequence is TGTGCCAGCAGTTTAAGGCCAGTTCATGACAATGAGCAGTTCTTC. Translated, it gives CASSLRPVHDNEQFF.

The rearrangement joins TRBV7-9 to TRBJ2-7; TRBD2 agrees at 8 bases. The CDR3 is 15 amino acids. With V trimmed by 2 bases and J by 5 bases, 8 bases remained unmatched. Per the germline V gene, CDR1 is SEHNR and CDR2 is FQNEAQ (reference sequence). The CDR3 DNA reads as TGTGCCAGCAGCTTATACGGGAGGGCCACCGACGAGCAGTACTTC. Translation gives CASSLYGRATDEQYF. Full variable domain (missing parts from reference TRBV7-9 and TRBJ2-7): DTGVSQNPRHKITKRGQNVTFRCDPISEHNRLYWYRQTLGQGPEFLTYFQNEAQLEKSRLLSDRFSAERPKGSFSTLEIQRTEQGDSAMYLCASSLYGRATDEQYFGPGTRLTVT.

The chain carries TRBV7-8 and TRBJ2-5; 8 nucleotides align to TRBD2. The junction had 5 bases not matched to a gene; V was cut back by 0 bases and J by 2 bases. This CDR3 has 16 amino acids. Per the germline V gene, CDR1 is SGHVS and CDR2 is FQNEAQ. CDR3 in amino acids: CASSLAPGGRQETQYF. In DNA form, the CDR3 reads TGTGCCAGCAGCTTAGCTCCGGGGGGGAGACAAGAGACCCAGTACTTC.